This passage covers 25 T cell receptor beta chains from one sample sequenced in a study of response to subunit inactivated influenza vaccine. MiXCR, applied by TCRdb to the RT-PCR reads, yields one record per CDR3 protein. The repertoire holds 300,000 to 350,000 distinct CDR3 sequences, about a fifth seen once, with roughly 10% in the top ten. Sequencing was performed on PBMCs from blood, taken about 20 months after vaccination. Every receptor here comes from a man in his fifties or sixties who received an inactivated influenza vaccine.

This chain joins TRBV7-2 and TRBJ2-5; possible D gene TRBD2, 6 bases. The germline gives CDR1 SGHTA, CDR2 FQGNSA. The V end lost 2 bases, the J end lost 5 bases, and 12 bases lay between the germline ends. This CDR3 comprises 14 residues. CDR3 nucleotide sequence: TGTGCCAGCAGCTTATCTTCGGGAGTGGAGACCCAGTACTTC. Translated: CASSLSSGVETQYF.

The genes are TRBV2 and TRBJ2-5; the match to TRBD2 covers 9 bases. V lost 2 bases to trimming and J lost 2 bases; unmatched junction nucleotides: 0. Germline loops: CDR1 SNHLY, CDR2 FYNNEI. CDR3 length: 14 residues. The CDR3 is CASSELAGQETQYF. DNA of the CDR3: TGTGCCAGCAGTGAACTAGCGGGACAAGAGACCCAGTACTTC.

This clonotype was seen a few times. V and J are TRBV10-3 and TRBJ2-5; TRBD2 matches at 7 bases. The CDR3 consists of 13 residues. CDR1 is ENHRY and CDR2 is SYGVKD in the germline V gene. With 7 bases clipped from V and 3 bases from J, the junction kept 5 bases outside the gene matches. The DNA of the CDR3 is TGTGCCATCAAGGGAGGGGCTGAAGAGACCCAGTACTTC. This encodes CAIKGGAEETQYF.

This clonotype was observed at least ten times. The chain's CDR3 is CASYEAGTGVKANYGYTF. DNA of the CDR3: TGTGCCAGCTATGAGGCCGGGACAGGGGTTAAAGCTAACTATGGCTACACCTTC. The gene calls are TRBV2 and TRBJ1-2; the match to TRBD1 covers 10 bases. This CDR3 is 18 amino acids long. Germline CDR1 SNHLY, CDR2 FYNNEI. V was pared by 8 bases and J by 0 bases, with 15 bases of the junction left unmatched.

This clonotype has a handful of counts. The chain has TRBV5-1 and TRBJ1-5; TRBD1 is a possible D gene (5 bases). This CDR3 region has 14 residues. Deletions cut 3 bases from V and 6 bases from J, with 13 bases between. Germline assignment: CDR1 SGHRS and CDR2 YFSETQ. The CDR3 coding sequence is TGCGCCAGCAGCTCCGGTGACAGAAGTCAGCCCCAGCATTTT. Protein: CASSSGDRSQPQHF.

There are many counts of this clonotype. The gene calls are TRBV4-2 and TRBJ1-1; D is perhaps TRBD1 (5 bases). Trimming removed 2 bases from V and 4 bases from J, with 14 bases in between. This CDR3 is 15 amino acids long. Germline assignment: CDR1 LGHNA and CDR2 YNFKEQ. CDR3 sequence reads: CASSQSNQGSTEAFF. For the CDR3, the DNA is TGTGCCAGCAGCCAATCTAATCAGGGAAGCACTGAAGCTTTCTTT.

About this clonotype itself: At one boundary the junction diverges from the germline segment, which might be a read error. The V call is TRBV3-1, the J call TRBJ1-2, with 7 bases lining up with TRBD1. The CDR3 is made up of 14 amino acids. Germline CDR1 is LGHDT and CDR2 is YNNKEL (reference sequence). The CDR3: CACRESGTAYGYTF. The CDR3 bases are TGTGCCTGCAGAGAATCCGGGACAGCCTATGGCTACACCTTC.

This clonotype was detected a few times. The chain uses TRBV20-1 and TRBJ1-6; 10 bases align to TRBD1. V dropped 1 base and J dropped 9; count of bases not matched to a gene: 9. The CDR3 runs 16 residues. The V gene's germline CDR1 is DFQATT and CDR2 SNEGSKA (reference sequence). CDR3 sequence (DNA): TGCAGTGCTAGAGGGCCTCGGACAGGGGGAGGTTCACCCCTCCACTTT. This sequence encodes CSARGPRTGGGSPLHF.

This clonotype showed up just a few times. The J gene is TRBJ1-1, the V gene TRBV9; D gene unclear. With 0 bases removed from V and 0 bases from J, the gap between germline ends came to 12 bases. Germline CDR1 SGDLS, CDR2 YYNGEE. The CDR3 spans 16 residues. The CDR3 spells CASSVGVGPMNTEAFF. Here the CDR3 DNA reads TGTGCCAGCAGCGTAGGAGTTGGGCCCATGAACACTGAAGCTTTCTTT.

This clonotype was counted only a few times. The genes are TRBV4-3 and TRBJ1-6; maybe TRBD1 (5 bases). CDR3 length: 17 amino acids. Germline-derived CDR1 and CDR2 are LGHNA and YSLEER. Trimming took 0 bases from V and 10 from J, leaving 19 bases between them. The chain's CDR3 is CASSQERLRVVDSPLHF. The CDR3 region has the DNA TGCGCCAGCAGCCAAGAGAGACTCAGGGTTGTTGACTCACCCCTCCACTTT.

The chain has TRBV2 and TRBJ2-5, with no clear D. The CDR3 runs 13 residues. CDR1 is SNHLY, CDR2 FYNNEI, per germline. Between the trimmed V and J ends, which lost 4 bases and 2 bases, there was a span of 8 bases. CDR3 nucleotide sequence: TGTGCCAGCAGTGTAGCCAGTCAAGAGACCCAGTACTTC. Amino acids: CASSVASQETQYF.

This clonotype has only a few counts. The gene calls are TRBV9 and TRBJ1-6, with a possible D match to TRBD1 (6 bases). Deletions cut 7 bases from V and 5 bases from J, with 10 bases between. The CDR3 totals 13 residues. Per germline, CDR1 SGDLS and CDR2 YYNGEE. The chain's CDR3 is CASGQQHNSPLHF. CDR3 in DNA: TGTGCCAGCGGACAGCAACATAATTCACCCCTCCACTTT. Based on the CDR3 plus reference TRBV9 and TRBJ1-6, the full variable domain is DSGVTQTPKHLITATGQRVTLRCSPRSGDLSVYWYQQSLDQGLQFLIQYYNGEERAKGNILERFSAQQFPDLHSELNLSSLELGDSALYFCASGQQHNSPLHFGNGTRLTVT.

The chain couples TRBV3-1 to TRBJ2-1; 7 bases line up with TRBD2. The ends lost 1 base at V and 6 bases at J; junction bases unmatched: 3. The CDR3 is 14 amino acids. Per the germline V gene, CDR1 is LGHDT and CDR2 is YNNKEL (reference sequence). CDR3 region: CASSQGGGGNEQFF. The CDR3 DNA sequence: TGTGCCAGCAGCCAAGGGGGGGGAGGCAATGAGCAGTTCTTC.

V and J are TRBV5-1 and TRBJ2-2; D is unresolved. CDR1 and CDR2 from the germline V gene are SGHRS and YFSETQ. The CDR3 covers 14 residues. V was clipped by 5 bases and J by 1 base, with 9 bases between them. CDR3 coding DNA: TGCGCCAGCAGTCCCTTTGGGAACACCGGGGAGCTGTTTTTT. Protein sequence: CASSPFGNTGELFF.

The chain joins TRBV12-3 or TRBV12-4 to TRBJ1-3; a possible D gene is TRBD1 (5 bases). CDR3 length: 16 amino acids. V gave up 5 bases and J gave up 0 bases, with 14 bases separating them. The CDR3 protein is CASSPPTDHSGNTIYF. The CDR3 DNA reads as TGTGCCAGCAGTCCGCCGACAGACCACTCTGGAAACACCATATATTTT.

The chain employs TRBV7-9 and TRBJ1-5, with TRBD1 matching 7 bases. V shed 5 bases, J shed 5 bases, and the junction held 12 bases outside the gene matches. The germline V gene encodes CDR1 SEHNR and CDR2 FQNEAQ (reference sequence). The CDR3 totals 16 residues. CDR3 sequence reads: CASSPGTVNRHQPQHF. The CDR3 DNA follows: TGTGCCAGCAGCCCTGGGACAGTCAACCGTCATCAGCCCCAGCATTTT.

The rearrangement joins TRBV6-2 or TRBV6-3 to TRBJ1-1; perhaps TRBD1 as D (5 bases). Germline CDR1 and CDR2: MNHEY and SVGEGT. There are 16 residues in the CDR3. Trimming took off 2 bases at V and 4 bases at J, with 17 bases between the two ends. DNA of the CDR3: TGTGCCAGCAGTTACCCCTCGCAGGGAGTCGTCACTGAAGCTTTCTTT. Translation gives CASSYPSQGVVTEAFF.

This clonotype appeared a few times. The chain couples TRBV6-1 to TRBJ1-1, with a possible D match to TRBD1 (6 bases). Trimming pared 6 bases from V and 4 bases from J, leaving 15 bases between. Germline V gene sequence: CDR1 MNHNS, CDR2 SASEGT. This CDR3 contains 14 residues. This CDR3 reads CASRPSRGGTEAFF. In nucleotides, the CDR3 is TGTGCCAGCAGACCCTCTCGAGGGGGCACTGAAGCTTTCTTT.

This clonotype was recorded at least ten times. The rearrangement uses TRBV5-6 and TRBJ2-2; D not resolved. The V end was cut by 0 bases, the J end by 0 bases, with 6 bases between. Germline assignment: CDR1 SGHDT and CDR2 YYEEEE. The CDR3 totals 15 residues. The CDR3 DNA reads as TGTGCCAGCAGCTTGGGGCCGACGAACACCGGGGAGCTGTTTTTT. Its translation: CASSLGPTNTGELFF.

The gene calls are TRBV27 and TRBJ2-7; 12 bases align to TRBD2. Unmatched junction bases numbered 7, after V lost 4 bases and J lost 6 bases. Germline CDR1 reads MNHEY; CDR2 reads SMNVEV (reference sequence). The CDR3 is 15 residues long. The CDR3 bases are TGTGCCAGCAGTTCTTTACTAGCGGGGGGTGGCGAGCAGTACTTC. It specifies CASSSLLAGGGEQYF.

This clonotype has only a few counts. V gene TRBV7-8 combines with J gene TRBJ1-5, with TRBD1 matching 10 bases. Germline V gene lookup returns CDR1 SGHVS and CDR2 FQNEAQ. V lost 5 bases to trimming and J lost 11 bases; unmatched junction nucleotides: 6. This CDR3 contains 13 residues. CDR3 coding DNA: TGTGCCAGCAGCGGGACAGGGGTTACATCCCAGCATTTT. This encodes CASSGTGVTSQHF.

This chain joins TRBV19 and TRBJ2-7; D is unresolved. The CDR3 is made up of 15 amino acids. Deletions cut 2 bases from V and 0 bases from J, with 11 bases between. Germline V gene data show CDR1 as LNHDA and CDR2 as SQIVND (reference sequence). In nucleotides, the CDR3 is TGTGCCAGTAGTATACGCAACCTGAGCTCCTACGAGCAGTACTTC. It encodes CASSIRNLSSYEQYF.

CDR3: CASSFRGQINQPQHF. CDR3 nucleotide sequence: TGTGCCAGCAGCTTTAGGGGACAGATCAATCAGCCCCAGCATTTT. The chain joins TRBV7-2 to TRBJ1-5, with 7 nucleotides matching TRBD1. The CDR3 is 15 amino acids. V lost 3 bases to trimming and J lost 3 bases; unmatched junction nucleotides: 5. The germline V gene has CDR1 SGHTA and CDR2 FQGNSA.

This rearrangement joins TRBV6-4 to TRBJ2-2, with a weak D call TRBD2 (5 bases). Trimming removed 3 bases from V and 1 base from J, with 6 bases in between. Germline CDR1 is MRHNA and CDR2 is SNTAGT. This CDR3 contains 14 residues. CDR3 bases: TGTGCCAGCAGTGAGGAGGTGAACACCGGGGAGCTGTTTTTT. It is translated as CASSEEVNTGELFF.

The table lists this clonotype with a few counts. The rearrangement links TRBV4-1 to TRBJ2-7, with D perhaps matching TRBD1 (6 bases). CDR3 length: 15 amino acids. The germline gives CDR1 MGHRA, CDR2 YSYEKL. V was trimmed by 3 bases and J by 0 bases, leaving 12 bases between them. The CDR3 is CASSHPGQSSYEQYF. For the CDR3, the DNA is TGCGCCAGCAGCCACCCGGGACAAAGCTCCTACGAGCAGTACTTC.